Here is one T cell receptor (beta chain) with its context. The antigen is unknown. Germline lookup yields CDR1 SGHNT and CDR2 YENEEA. The CDR3 is made up of 15 amino acids. V lost 6 bases to trimming and J lost 0 bases, with 14 bases between them. The sample originates from a study of T cell responses to AZD1222 COVID-19 vaccine. Study outcomes and limitations: Vaccine-associated CD4 TCRs ranged over spike, dominating at 160-218 and 743-854. The study found Spike-specific TCR breadth and depth rose after two AZD1222 doses.

Assay used: immunoSEQ multiplex PCR; TCRdb lists only in-frame clones, some missing. The sample includes 120,000 or so clones, 92% of them seen just once. The chain is built from TRBV11-3 and TRBJ1-1, with D perhaps matching TRBD1 (5 bases). The TCR originated in an adult in good health. The input for sequencing was peripheral blood, taken on day 0 of AZD1222 vaccination. CDR3 coding DNA: TGTGCCAGCAGTTTCGACGGGGGACTGAACACTGAAGCTTTCTTT. It encodes CASSFDGGLNTEAFF.